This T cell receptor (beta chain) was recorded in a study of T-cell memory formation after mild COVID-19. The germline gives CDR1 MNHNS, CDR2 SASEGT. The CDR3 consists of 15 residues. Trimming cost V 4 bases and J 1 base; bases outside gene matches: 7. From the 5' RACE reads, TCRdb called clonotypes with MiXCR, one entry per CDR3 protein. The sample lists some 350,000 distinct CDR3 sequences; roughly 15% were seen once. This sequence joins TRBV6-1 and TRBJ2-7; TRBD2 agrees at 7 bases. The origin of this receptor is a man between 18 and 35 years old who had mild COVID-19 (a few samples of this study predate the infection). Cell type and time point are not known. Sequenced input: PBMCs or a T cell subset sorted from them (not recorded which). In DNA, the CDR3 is TGTGCCAGCAGTGGACGGACTAGATTTTCCTACGAGCAGTACTTC. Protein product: CASSGRTRFSYEQYF.